The following is a T cell receptor (beta chain) sequence with its context. This record comes from a study of blood T cell repertoires in COVID-19. Across the study: Samples representing acute and convalescent COVID-19 were sourced from the United States, Italy and Spain. From T cells, B-cell-depleted T cells, or PBMCs came the material, which was cDNA or gDNA.

The CDR3 has 11 residues. Germline V gene data show CDR1 as SEHNR and CDR2 as FQNEAQ (reference sequence). The V end lost 4 bases, the J end lost 6 bases, and 7 bases lay between the germline ends. In the authors' methods: Cell counts per sample came from amplifying reference gene primers. Only in-frame clones appear in the TCRdb table, and some are missing; sequencing was by immunoSEQ multiplex PCR. That table gives V, J and clone size, and the DNA gave D and trimming. The data contain about 70,000 clones, roughly 82% of them singletons. The clonotype was recovered from a woman older than 75 with active or convalescent COVID-19. The gene calls are TRBV7-9 and TRBJ2-7, with D unclear. The specimen was peripheral blood. CDR3 protein: CASSYDSEQYF. CDR3 sequence (DNA): TGTGCCAGCAGCTACGATAGCGAGCAGTACTTC.